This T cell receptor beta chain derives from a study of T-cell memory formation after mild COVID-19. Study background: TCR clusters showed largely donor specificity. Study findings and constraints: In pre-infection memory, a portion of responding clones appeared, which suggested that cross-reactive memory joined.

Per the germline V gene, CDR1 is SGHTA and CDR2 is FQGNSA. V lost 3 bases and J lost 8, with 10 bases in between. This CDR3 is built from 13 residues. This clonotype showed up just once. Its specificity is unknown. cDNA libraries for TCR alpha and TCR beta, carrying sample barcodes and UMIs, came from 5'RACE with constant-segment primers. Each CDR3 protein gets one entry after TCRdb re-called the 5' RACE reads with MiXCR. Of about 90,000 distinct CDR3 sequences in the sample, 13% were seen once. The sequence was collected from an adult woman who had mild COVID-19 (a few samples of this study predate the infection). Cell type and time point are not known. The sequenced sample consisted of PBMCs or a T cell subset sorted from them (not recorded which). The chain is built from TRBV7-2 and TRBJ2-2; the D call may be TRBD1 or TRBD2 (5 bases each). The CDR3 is CASSFSEGGELFF. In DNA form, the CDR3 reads TGTGCCAGCAGCTTCTCAGAGGGGGGGGAGCTGTTTTTT.